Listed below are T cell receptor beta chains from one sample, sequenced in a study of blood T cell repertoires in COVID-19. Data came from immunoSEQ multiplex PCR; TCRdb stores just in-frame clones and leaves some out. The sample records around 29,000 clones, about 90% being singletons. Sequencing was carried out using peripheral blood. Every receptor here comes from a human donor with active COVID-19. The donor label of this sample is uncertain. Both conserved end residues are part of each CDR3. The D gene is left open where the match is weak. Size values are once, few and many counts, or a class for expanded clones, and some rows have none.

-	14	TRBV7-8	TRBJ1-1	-	CASSLAQGSAEAFF	TGTGCCAGCAGCTTAGCGCAAGGCAGCGCTGAAGCTTTCTTT
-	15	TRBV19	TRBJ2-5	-	CASSMGGTGQETQYF	TGTGCCAGTAGTATGGGAGGGACAGGCCAAGAGACCCAGTACTTC
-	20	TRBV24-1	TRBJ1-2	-	CATSDLAGPLASTSSYGYTF	TGTGCCACCAGTGATTTGGCGGGACCTCTAGCGAGTACCAGTTCATATGGCTACACCTTC
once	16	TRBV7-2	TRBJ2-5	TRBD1	CASSLLGQGIPETQYF	TGTGCCAGCAGCTTGTTAGGACAGGGGATCCCAGAGACCCAGTACTTC
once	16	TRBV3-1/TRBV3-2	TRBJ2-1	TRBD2	CASSLRGLAGVNEQFF	TGTGCCAGCAGCCTCCGAGGACTAGCGGGGGTCAATGAGCAGTTCTTC
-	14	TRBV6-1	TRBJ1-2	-	CASSEDAADYGYTF	TGTGCCAGCAGTGAAGATGCAGCGGATTATGGCTACACCTTC
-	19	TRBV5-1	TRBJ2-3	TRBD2	CASSLDAGGAFRSTDTQYF	TGCGCCAGCAGCTTGGACGCCGGGGGGGCGTTTCGTAGCACAGATACGCAGTATTTT
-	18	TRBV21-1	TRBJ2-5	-	CASSKVRVKTSGGETQYF	TGTGCCAGCAGCAAAGTTCGAGTAAAAACGAGTGGGGGCGAGACCCAGTACTTC
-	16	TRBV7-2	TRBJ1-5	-	CASSFGTGRTNQPQHF	TGTGCCAGCAGCTTCGGCACAGGGCGGACTAATCAGCCCCAGCATTTT
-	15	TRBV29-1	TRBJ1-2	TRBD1	CSVEDVRDRDYGYTF	TGCAGCGTTGAAGACGTTCGAGACAGGGACTATGGCTACACCTTC
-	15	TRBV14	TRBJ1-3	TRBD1	CASSQARGYGNTIYF	TGTGCCAGCAGCCAAGCCAGGGGGTACGGAAACACCATATATTTT
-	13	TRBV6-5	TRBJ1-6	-	CATGGSYNSPLHF	TGTGCCACTGGGGGGTCCTATAATTCACCCCTCCACTTT
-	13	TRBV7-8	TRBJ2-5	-	CASAGQVQETQYF	TGTGCCAGCGCAGGGCAGGTACAAGAGACCCAGTACTTC
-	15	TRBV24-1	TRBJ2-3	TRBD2	CATSDPSGATDTQYF	TGTGCCACCAGTGATCCTAGCGGGGCCACAGATACGCAGTATTTT
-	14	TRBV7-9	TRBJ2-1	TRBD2	CASSSIAGGREQFF	TGTGCCAGCAGCTCAATAGCGGGGGGGCGGGAGCAGTTCTTC
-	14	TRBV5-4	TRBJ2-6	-	CASSFSSGANVLTF	TGTGCCAGCAGCTTCAGCTCTGGGGCCAACGTCCTGACTTTC
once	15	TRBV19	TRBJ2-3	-	CASREAGVFTDTQYF	TGTGCCAGTAGGGAAGCAGGGGTATTCACAGATACGCAGTATTTT
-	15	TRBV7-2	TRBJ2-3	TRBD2	CASSLALAGTDTQYF	TGTGCCAGCAGCTTAGCACTAGCGGGCACAGATACGCAGTATTTT
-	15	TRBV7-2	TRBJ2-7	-	CASSYDSLSSYEQYF	TGTGCCAGCAGTTATGACTCTCTGAGCTCCTACGAGCAGTACTTC
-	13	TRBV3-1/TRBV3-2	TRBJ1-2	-	CASSQQGVEGYTF	TGTGCCAGCAGCCAGCAGGGTGTCGAAGGCTACACCTTC
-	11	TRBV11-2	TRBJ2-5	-	CASSSSETQYF	TGTGCCAGCAGCTCTTCAGAGACCCAGTACTTC
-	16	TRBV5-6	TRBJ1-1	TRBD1	CASSFGTGGMNTEAFF	TGTGCCAGCAGCTTTGGAACAGGGGGTATGAACACTGAAGCTTTCTTT
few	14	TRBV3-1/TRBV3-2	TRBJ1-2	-	CASSQAQGSYGYTF	TGTGCCAGCAGCCAAGCCCAGGGCTCCTATGGCTACACCTTC
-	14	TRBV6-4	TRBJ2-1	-	CASSVGGANNEQFF	TGTGCCAGCAGTGTGGGGGGGGCAAACAATGAGCAGTTCTTC
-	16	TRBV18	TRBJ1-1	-	CASSPLNGLKNTEAFF	TGTGCCAGCTCACCACTAAATGGACTCAAGAACACTGAAGCTTTCTTT
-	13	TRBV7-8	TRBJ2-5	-	CASRGQIQETQYF	TGTGCCAGCCGTGGACAGATCCAAGAGACCCAGTACTTC
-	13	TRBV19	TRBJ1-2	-	CASSIGTEYGYTF	TGTGCCAGTAGTATAGGAACAGAATATGGCTACACCTTC
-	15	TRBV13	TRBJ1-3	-	CASSERRLHGNTIYF	TGTGCCAGCAGCGAGAGGCGGCTTCATGGAAACACCATATATTTT
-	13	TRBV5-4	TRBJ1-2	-	CASSLAIEYGYTF	TGTGCCAGCAGCTTGGCCATAGAATATGGCTACACCTTC
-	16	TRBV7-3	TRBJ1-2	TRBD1	CASSLGGQGAQHGYTF	TGTGCCAGCAGCTTAGGGGGACAGGGGGCGCAGCACGGCTACACCTTC
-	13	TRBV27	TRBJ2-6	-	CASSLSSWSTQTF	TGTGCCAGCAGTTTATCGTCATGGTCAACTCAAACTTTC
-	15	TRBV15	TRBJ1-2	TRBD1	CATSRQTGGTYGYTF	TGTGCCACCAGCAGACAGACAGGGGGCACCTATGGCTACACCTTC
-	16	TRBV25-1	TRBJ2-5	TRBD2	CASREVTSGVKETQYF	TGTGCCAGCAGAGAGGTCACTAGCGGGGTGAAAGAGACCCAGTACTTC
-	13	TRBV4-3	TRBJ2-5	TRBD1	CASSQFRGETQYF	TGCGCCAGCAGCCAATTCAGGGGGGAGACCCAGTACTTC
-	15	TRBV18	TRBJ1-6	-	CASSLREGVNSPLHF	TGTGCCAGCTCACTCCGCGAGGGAGTTAATTCACCCCTCCACTTT
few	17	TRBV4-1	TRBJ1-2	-	CASSQEVTGTVNYGYTF	TGCGCCAGCAGCCAAGAGGTCACAGGAACGGTTAACTATGGCTACACCTTC
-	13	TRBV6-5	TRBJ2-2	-	CASSSFGGGELFF	TGTGCCAGCAGTTCTTTCGGCGGCGGGGAGCTGTTTTTT
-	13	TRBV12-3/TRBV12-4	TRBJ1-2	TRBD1	CASSSTGVAGYTF	TGTGCCAGCAGCTCGACAGGGGTTGCGGGCTACACCTTC
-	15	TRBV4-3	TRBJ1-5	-	CASSLDTGGNQPQHF	TGCGCCAGCAGCCTCGACACCGGAGGGAATCAGCCCCAGCATTTT
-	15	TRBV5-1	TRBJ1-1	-	CASSLKTQGFAEAFF	TGCGCCAGCAGCCTGAAAACACAGGGTTTCGCTGAAGCTTTCTTT
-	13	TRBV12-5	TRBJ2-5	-	CASGLGTQETQYF	TGTGCTAGTGGTTTGGGGACTCAAGAGACCCAGTACTTC
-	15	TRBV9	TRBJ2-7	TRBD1	CASSSTDRATGEQYF	TGTGCCAGCAGCTCAACGGACAGGGCAACGGGCGAGCAGTACTTC
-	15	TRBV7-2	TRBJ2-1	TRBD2	CASSSGTSEYNEQFF	TGTGCCAGCAGCTCCGGGACTAGCGAGTACAATGAGCAGTTCTTC
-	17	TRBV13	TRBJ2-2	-	CASSLGGPGVTTGELFF	TGTGCCAGCAGCTTAGGGGGCCCCGGGGTGACCACCGGGGAGCTGTTTTTT
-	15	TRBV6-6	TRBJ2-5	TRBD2	CASSPRTSGAETQYF	TGTGCCAGCAGTCCGAGGACTAGCGGGGCGGAGACCCAGTACTTC
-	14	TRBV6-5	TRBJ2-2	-	CASTLGGGTGELFF	TGTGCCAGCACCTTGGGAGGGGGCACCGGGGAGCTGTTTTTT
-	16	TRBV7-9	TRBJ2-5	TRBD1	CASSLAETGMGETQYF	TGTGCCAGCAGCTTAGCAGAGACAGGGATGGGCGAGACCCAGTACTTC